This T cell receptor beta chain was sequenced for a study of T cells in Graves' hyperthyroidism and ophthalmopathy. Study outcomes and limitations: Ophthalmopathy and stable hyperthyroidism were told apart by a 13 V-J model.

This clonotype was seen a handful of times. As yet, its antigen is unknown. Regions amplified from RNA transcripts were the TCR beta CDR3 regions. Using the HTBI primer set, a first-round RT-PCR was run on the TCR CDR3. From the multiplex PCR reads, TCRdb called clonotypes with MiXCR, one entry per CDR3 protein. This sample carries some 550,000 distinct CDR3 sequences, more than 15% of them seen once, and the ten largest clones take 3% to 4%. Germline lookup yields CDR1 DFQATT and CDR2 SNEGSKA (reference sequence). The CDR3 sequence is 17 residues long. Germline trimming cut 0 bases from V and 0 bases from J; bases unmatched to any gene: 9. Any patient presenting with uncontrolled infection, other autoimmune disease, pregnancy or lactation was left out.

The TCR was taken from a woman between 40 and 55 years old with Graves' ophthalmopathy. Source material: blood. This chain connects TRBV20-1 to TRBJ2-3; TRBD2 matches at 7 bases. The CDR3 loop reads CSARDRINGGSTDTQYF. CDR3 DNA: TGCAGTGCTAGAGACCGAATTAACGGGGGGAGCACAGATACGCAGTATTTT.